This T cell receptor (beta chain) was sequenced during a study of spatial heterogeneity in lung cancer (dated by TCRdb to about 2019). About the investigation overall: More beta-chain than alpha-chain transcripts were consistently detected, likely reflecting higher beta-chain transcript abundance. Nonsynonymous mutation counts, determined by whole-exome sequencing of tumor tissue, were related to TCR repertoire features. At surgery, 200 to 250 tumor regions, almost 65 matched nontumor lung samples and some 54 PBMC samples were TCR-sequenced for both alpha and beta chains. In non-small cell lung cancer, the study quantitatively compared TCR alpha and beta repertoires across several tumor regions, matched nontumor lung, and blood. In the raw uncorrected reads, each unique combination of TCR and UMI appeared on average more than ten times. Results and caveats for the whole study, not just this receptor: Confirming at a functional level the hypothesis that regional TCRs recognize regional mutations was considered to require additional single-cell paired TCR alpha and beta sequencing. Ubiquitous expanded tumor TCRs showed up in blood more often at tumor resection than at routine follow-up.

The meaning of the sample's time point label: sample taken at primary tumor resection. Whole RNA extracted from tumor and nontumor lung tissue, or from cryopreserved PBMC samples, was used for TCR sequencing without cell sorting. Samples were obtained from roughly 72 patients with early-stage, untreated non-small cell lung cancer from the lung TRACERx cohort. Only patients with enough RNA available from two or more tumor regions were chosen for TCR sequencing. The sample holds a few counts of this clonotype. Its antigen remains unidentified. Base-call qualities are not available, and no considerably larger clone is one nucleotide away. In the germline V gene, CDR1 corresponds to SGHRS and CDR2 to YFSETQ. Trimming takes 9 bases off V and 0 bases off J; junction bases not matched to a gene: 7. The CDR3 measures 16 amino acids from cysteine to phenylalanine. Left in the record is the CDR3 DNA by itself, 48 bases read in frame from the first base.

The library was prepared using 5' RACE. Sequenced on a NextSeq 500. To allow correction of PCR and sequencing errors, the TCR library protocol tagged every TCR cDNA molecule with a unique molecular identifier. The paper's data handling went like this. TCR identification, UMI-based error correction and CDR3 extraction were performed with Decombinator tools. TCRs above a frequency of 2 per 1,000, corresponding to the top 1% of the tumor frequency distribution, were defined as expanded. Renyi diversity was calculated using the R vegan package after each repertoire was subsampled 100 times to 5,000 TCRs. To build CDR3 similarity networks, amino acid triplet string-kernel similarity was used, and CDR3s were connected when their pairwise similarity was above 0.82. In TCRdb, the public reads were trimmed at Q25 with fastp and aligned with MiXCR, with productive beta chains retained. Rows with a matching CDR3 protein are joined into one entry that keeps the most common DNA and genes. V and J calls and clone size were set by TCRdb, not the authors. Present in this sample are 75,000 to 85,000 distinct CDR3 sequences, 15% to 25% of which were seen just once. Jointly, the top ten make up about 6.8% of the sample.

The sample was PBMCs, taken at surgery. This sequence was found in a male donor with early-stage non-small cell lung cancer. The chain links TRBV5-1 with TRBJ2-1, and 12 bases in between align with TRBD2. The CDR3 protein is CATKTSGGNSYNEQFF. The DNA is TGCGCCACCAAGACTAGCGGGGGCAACTCCTACAATGAGCAGTTCTTC.